This TCR beta chain was retrieved from a study of tumor-infiltrating lymphocytes in primary liver carcinoma. Notes on this clonotype: Compared with germline, one end of the junction differs, possibly owing to a read error.

Researchers drew blood RNA from unsorted whole blood and extracted germline DNA as well. Reverse transcription of 500 ng total RNA with a constant-region primer produced TCR beta cDNA. Employing slightly modified ARM-PCR, three nested multiplex PCR rounds were run, and these gave rise to the TCR beta libraries. It was with TRBV1-TRBV30 forward primers and a C-beta reverse primer that the first two PCR rounds were run, at about 10 cycles each. TCRdb itself ran the multiplex PCR reads through MiXCR, one entry per CDR3 protein. The repertoire includes 300,000 to 400,000 distinct CDR3 sequences, less than 75% of them detected once, and 5.5% to 7% sits in the top ten. The CDR3 has 18 residues. From germline, CDR1 is SGHAT and CDR2 FQNNGV.

The specimen was peripheral blood. The source is a man in his forties or fifties with primary liver carcinoma and hepatitis B virus infection. The chain carries TRBV11-2 and TRBJ2-1; 14 nucleotides align to TRBD2. DNA for the CDR3: TGTGGCAGCAGCTCACTAAGACTAGCGGGAGGGCGGGGCAATGAGCAGTTCTTC. It encodes CGSSSLRLAGGRGNEQFF. Combining the CDR3 with reference TRBV11-2 and TRBJ2-1 gives the whole variable domain EAGVAQSPRYKIIEKRQSVAFWCNPISGHATLYWYQQILGQGPKLLIQFQNNGVVDDSQLPKDRFSAERLKGVDSTLKIQPAKLEDSAVYLCGSSSLRLAGGRGNEQFFGPGTRLTVL.